This T cell receptor beta chain derives from a study of blood T cell repertoires in COVID-19. The CDR3 loop spans 18 amino acids. From germline, CDR1 is LGHDT and CDR2 YNNKEL (reference sequence). V lost 4 bases and J lost 6; bases outside the gene matches: 18. Participants had their cohort set by participant-reported clinical history. Assay used: immunoSEQ multiplex PCR; TCRdb lists only in-frame clones, some missing. This sample has some 200,000 clones, with 81% found just once. The sequencing sample was made of PBMCs or T cells enriched from blood (not recorded which). This chain connects TRBV3-1 (or the pseudogene TRBV3-2) to TRBJ2-1; 7 nucleotides line up with TRBD2. The clonotype was recovered from a man aged 40-49 years who had recovered from COVID-19. CDR3: CASSPFFPTGGGTNEQFF. The CDR3 coding sequence is TGTGCCAGCAGCCCATTCTTCCCCACTGGCGGGGGTACCAATGAGCAGTTCTTC.